The clone carrying this T cell receptor beta chain was detected ten times or more. Its target is unknown. The template was RNA from unsorted bulk tissue. This non-tumor lung sample came from over 3 cm beyond the tumor edge. The data stem from a study of tumor and adjacent non-tumor tissue in lung cancer. Background on the study: Patients comprised over 9 adenocarcinoma, 2 squamous cell carcinoma and 1 small cell lung cancer. Aged about 30 to 76 years, patients included more than nine men and 5 women with stage I to III disease.

Overall study findings and caveats: In normal lung, the top 100 clones were significantly more dominant than in tumor.

The library came from three nested PCR rounds adapted from ARM-PCR protocols. MiXCR was run by TCRdb on the multiplex PCR reads, yielding one entry per CDR3 protein. Of over 100,000 distinct CDR3 sequences in the sample, roughly two thirds are singletons; the top ten hold 15% to 20%. The CDR3 sequence is 12 residues long. The junction had 3 bases not matched to a gene; V was cut back by 6 bases and J by 5 bases. The rearrangement links TRBV12-3 or TRBV12-4 to TRBJ1-2; 7 bases align to TRBD1. Sequenced sample: distant non-tumor lung tissue. The clonotype was recovered from a man aged 60 to 69 with non-small cell lung cancer. CDR3 sequence reads: CASSQGQYGYTF. CDR3 nucleotides: TGTGCCAGCAGCCAGGGACAGTATGGCTACACCTTC.